This is a list of T cell receptor beta chains from one sample in a study of cytomegalovirus exposure and HLA in healthy donors. Only in-frame clones appear in the TCRdb table, and some are missing; sequencing was by immunoSEQ multiplex PCR. The table shows about 110,000 clones, with about 90% occurring only once. Input material: PBMCs. All receptors derive from a man in his forties in good health and CMV-seronegative. Both conserved end residues are part of each CDR3.

V gene: TRBV5-1
J gene: TRBJ1-6
CDR3 protein: CASSLWGQNSPLHF

V gene: TRBV5-4
J gene: TRBJ1-1
CDR3 protein: CASSAGTGGRREAFF

V gene: TRBV18
J gene: TRBJ2-7
CDR3 protein: CASSPPTSFEQYF

V gene: TRBV6-4
J gene: TRBJ1-1
CDR3 protein: CASSDGTGLNTEAFF

V gene: TRBV7-2
J gene: TRBJ2-5
CDR3 protein: CASSSGETQYF

V gene: TRBV2
J gene: TRBJ1-4
CDR3 protein: CASSLQGATNEKLFF

V gene: TRBV19
J gene: TRBJ2-1
CDR3 protein: CASGQGEQFF

V gene: TRBV18
J gene: TRBJ2-1
CDR3 protein: CASSPRGTGFQDEQFF

V gene: TRBV5-8
J gene: TRBJ1-5
CDR3 protein: CASSLQGRGNQPQHF

V gene: TRBV30
J gene: TRBJ2-1
CDR3 protein: CAWDWKKEQFF

V gene: TRBV6-1
J gene: TRBJ1-1
CDR3 protein: CASSARERASMNTEAFF

V gene: TRBV5-1
J gene: TRBJ2-7
CDR3 protein: CASSNRQGASGEQYF

V gene: TRBV5-1
J gene: TRBJ2-7
CDR3 protein: CASSTPLAGEQYF

V gene: TRBV6-5
J gene: TRBJ1-4
CDR3 protein: CASSYKTGGLNEKLFF